This T cell receptor beta chain was sequenced for a study of regulatory T cells in long-lasting Graves disease. Study-wide points: Possibly, accuracy suffered from the small sample size. TCR diversity was lower in persistent Graves' patients (versus newly diagnosed ones).

The sample's time point: persistent/refractory GD, antithyroid drugs over 5 years with positive TRAb. The TCR library used RNA extracted from PBMCs. The patient group derived from an endocrinology department in Xi'an, China. Library construction for TCR beta used iRepertoire HTBI primers and Arm-PCR of CDR3 regions. TCRdb independently ran MiXCR on the multiplex PCR reads; one entry per CDR3 protein. This sample has about 470,000 distinct CDR3 sequences, with less than 25% found just once. This clonotype came up many times. Its antigen is not known. This specimen consisted of peripheral blood mononuclear cells (PBMCs), obtained when the disease was refractory, from a patient treated with antithyroid drugs. The clonotype was recovered from a female donor with Graves disease.

CDR3 DNA sequence: TGTGCCAGCAGCCAAGTCGGGCGGGAGCATCCCTACGAGCAGTACTTC. Translating it yields CASSQVGREHPYEQYF. The chain combines TRBV3-1 with TRBJ2-7, with 7 bases that match TRBD2. Germline V gene data show CDR1 as LGHDT and CDR2 as YNNKEL (reference sequence). The CDR3 totals 16 residues. J was trimmed by 2 bases and V by 1 base; bases with no gene match: 8.